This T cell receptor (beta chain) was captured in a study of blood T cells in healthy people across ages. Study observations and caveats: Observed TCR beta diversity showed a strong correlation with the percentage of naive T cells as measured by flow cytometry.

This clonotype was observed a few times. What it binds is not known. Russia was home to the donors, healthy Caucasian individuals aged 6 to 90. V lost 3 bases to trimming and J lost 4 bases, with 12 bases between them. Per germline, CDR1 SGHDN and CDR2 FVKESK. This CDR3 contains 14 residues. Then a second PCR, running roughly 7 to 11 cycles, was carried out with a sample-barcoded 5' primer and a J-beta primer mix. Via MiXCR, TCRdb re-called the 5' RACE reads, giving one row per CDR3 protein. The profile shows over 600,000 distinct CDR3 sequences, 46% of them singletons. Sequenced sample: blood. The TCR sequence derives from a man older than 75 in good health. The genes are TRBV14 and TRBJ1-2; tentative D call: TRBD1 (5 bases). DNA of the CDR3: TGTGCCAGCAGCCATCCTGGGGGGTTCTATGGCTACACCTTC. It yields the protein CASSHPGGFYGYTF.